The 28 T cell receptor beta chains given below trace back to one sample, sequenced in a study of T-cell reconstitution after alpha-beta-depleted transplantation in children. A TCRbeta library incorporating unique molecular identifiers was prepared. A single record per CDR3 protein comes from TCRdb applying MiXCR to the PCR reads. Of about 98,000 distinct CDR3 sequences listed, about a quarter were seen once; the top ten hold over 20%. The starting material was PBMCs, obtained before TCRalphabeta/CD19-depleted stem cell transplant. These receptors were collected from a boy aged 2-9 years with acute lymphoblastic leukemia, due to receive a stem cell transplant.

This clonotype was picked up many times. The chain links TRBV11-2 to TRBJ2-7; D is ambiguous. Trimming removed 1 base at V and 3 bases at J, with 13 bases between. The CDR3 length is 15 residues. Germline CDR1 SGHAT, CDR2 FQNNGV. As DNA, the CDR3 is TGTGCCAGCAGCTTAGGTCGGGCAGACCTCTACGAGCAGTACTTC. This codes for CASSLGRADLYEQYF.

This clonotype has more than one count but fewer than ten. DNA for the CDR3: TGCGCCAGCAGCATCGATCGGGTGAGCACTGAAGCTTTCTTT. It translates to CASSIDRVSTEAFF. The rearrangement links TRBV4-1 to TRBJ1-1, with D unresolved. Germline V gives CDR1 MGHRA, CDR2 YSYEKL. V shed 5 bases and J shed 4 bases, with 14 bases lying between them. The CDR3 covers 14 residues.

This clonotype was observed a handful of times. This chain uses TRBV5-6 with TRBJ2-2; 11 nucleotides align to TRBD1. CDR3 length: 15 amino acids. Germline lookup yields CDR1 SGHDT and CDR2 YYEEEE. The junction had 1 base not matched to a gene; V was cut back by 0 bases and J by 6 bases. The CDR3 is CASSLGTGGSGELFF. The CDR3 bases are TGTGCCAGCAGCTTGGGGACAGGGGGCTCCGGGGAGCTGTTTTTT.

This clonotype was counted a few times. The CDR3 DNA reads as TGCGCCAGCAGCGAAGGGGCTGGAAACACCATATATTTT. This encodes CASSEGAGNTIYF. This chain joins TRBV5-1 and TRBJ1-3, with a possible D match to TRBD1 (5 bases). The CDR3 is 13 amino acids. Trimming pared 4 bases from V and 2 bases from J, leaving 7 bases between. CDR1 SGHRS and CDR2 YFSETQ come from the germline V gene.

The V gene is TRBV5-1, the J gene TRBJ2-5, with D possibly matching TRBD2 (5 bases). Trimming left V 1 base short and J 1 base short, with 8 bases between. The CDR3 contains 14 residues. Germline V lookup: CDR1 SGHRS, CDR2 YFSETQ. CDR3 residues: CASSLWGAQETQYF. CDR3 DNA sequence: TGCGCCAGCAGCTTGTGGGGAGCCCAAGAGACCCAGTACTTC.

This chain uses TRBV19 with TRBJ2-2; D is possibly TRBD1 (6 bases). V lost 3 bases and J 3 bases, leaving 11 bases between the germline ends. The CDR3 covers 15 residues. From germline, CDR1 is LNHDA and CDR2 SQIVND (reference sequence). The CDR3 DNA reads TGTGCCAGTAGTATCCAAACAGGGCACACCGGGGAGCTGTTTTTT. It yields the protein CASSIQTGHTGELFF.

This clonotype was observed at least ten times. The V call is TRBV6-4, the J call TRBJ2-1, with D possibly being TRBD2 (6 bases). This CDR3 spans 14 amino acids. Germline CDR1 and CDR2: MRHNA and SNTAGT. Trimming shortened V by 4 bases and J by 5 bases, and 12 bases separated the two germline ends. This chain's CDR3 is CASSVAEGHNEQFF. The CDR3 DNA reads as TGTGCCAGCAGTGTAGCGGAGGGGCACAATGAGCAGTTCTTC.

A word on this clonotype: The junction departs from the called germline gene at one end, perhaps through a read error. The chain combines TRBV6-1 with TRBJ2-7; D is perhaps TRBD1 (6 bases). Germline-derived CDR1 and CDR2 are MNHNS and SASEGT. The CDR3 loop spans 13 amino acids. CDR3 coding DNA: TGTTCCAGCAGTAAAAGAACAGGGTTCGAGCAGTACTTC. It specifies CSSSKRTGFEQYF.

This clonotype was seen only a few times. CDR3 sequence: CASSSGINQPQHF. The CDR3 DNA reads TGTGCCAGCAGTTCGGGGATCAATCAGCCCCAGCATTTT. This chain joins TRBV28 and TRBJ1-5; no reliable D call. CDR1 is MDHEN, CDR2 SYDVKM, per germline. Trimming shortened V by 4 bases and J by 3 bases, and 7 bases separated the two germline ends. The CDR3 runs to 13 residues.

The chain is built from TRBV27 and TRBJ2-3; 8 nucleotides line up with TRBD1. CDR3 length: 19 residues. Germline CDR1 reads MNHEY; CDR2 reads SMNVEV (reference sequence). With 4 bases clipped from V and 6 bases from J, the junction kept 21 bases outside the gene matches. This chain's CDR3 is CASSYNAPGRQGARDTQYF. CDR3 bases: TGTGCCAGCAGTTATAATGCCCCTGGACGGCAGGGGGCAAGGGATACGCAGTATTTT.

This chain links TRBV6-2 or TRBV6-3 with TRBJ2-7; D may be TRBD1 or TRBD2 (5 bases each). Trimming stripped 8 bases from V and 6 bases from J, with 14 bases between. The CDR3 totals 12 residues. The germline V gene has CDR1 MNHEY and CDR2 SVGEGT. The CDR3 DNA follows: TGTGCCAGCCCTCCCAGGGAGCGCGAGCAGTACTTC. This gives the protein CASPPREREQYF.

The table lists this clonotype with a few counts. V gene TRBV12-3 or TRBV12-4 combines with J gene TRBJ2-3; 8 nucleotides match TRBD2. Trimming took 5 bases from V and 2 from J; bases not matched to a gene: 3. The CDR3 length is 14 residues. CDR3 loop: CASSREGDTDTQYF. Written as DNA, the CDR3 is TGTGCCAGCAGTCGGGAGGGAGACACAGATACGCAGTATTTT.

This chain uses TRBV11-2 with TRBJ1-6, with no clear D. The V gene lost 1 base and the J gene lost 1 base, with 5 bases spanning the gap. CDR3 length: 15 amino acids. From germline, CDR1 is SGHAT and CDR2 FQNNGV. The CDR3 region is CASSLVESYNSPLHF. CDR3 coding DNA: TGTGCCAGCAGCTTAGTCGAGTCCTATAATTCACCCCTCCACTTT.

The chain links TRBV24-1 to TRBJ2-1; 8 bases line up with TRBD1. The length of the CDR3 is 16 residues. Germline V gives CDR1 KGHDR, CDR2 SFDVKD. The trim removed 4 bases at V and 2 bases at J, leaving 6 bases unmatched. CDR3 bases: TGTGCCACCAGTGAGAGCGACAGGGGAGCCTACAATGAGCAGTTCTTC. It encodes CATSESDRGAYNEQFF.

This clonotype was seen a handful of times. The CDR3 protein is CATSWGRGETQYF. In DNA, the CDR3 is TGTGCCACCAGTTGGGGACGGGGAGAGACCCAGTACTTC. The rearrangement joins TRBV24-1 to TRBJ2-5; the D call may be TRBD1 or TRBD2 (5 bases each). V lost 6 bases, J lost 4 bases, and 11 bases lay in between. The CDR3 is 13 amino acids. Germline CDR1 KGHDR, CDR2 SFDVKD.

The V call is TRBV5-1, the J call TRBJ2-1, with a weak D call TRBD2 (6 bases). V was shortened by 6 bases and J by 7 bases, with 26 bases between the two germline ends. The CDR3 consists of 17 residues. Germline-derived CDR1 and CDR2 are SGHRS and YFSETQ. The DNA of the CDR3 is TGCGCCAGCAACCGTTTGGCGAGCGGAGGGGCAGGGAATGAGCAGTTCTTC. It encodes CASNRLASGGAGNEQFF.

This chain links TRBV5-1 with TRBJ1-2; TRBD1 is a possible D gene (5 bases). The CDR3 contains 13 residues. Trimming cost V 4 bases and J 4 bases, with 11 bases left between them. Germline CDR1 reads SGHRS; CDR2 reads YFSETQ. Here the CDR3 DNA reads TGCGCCAGCAGCGGAGACAGTGCCTATGGCTACACCTTC. This codes for CASSGDSAYGYTF.

This clonotype came up a few times. The rearrangement joins TRBV12-3 or TRBV12-4 to TRBJ2-3, with a weak D call TRBD2 (6 bases). The CDR3 is 14 amino acids. V was cut by 7 bases and J by 6 bases, with 17 bases left in between. Written as DNA, the CDR3 is TGTGCCAGCACCAGGAGGGCCGGCTGGGATACGCAGTATTTT. It codes for CASTRRAGWDTQYF.

The V and J genes are TRBV6-5 and TRBJ2-5; weak D call: TRBD2 (6 bases). Germline assignment: CDR1 MNHEY and CDR2 SVGAGI. V lost 2 bases, J lost 5 bases, and 18 bases lay in between. CDR3 size: 16 residues. CDR3 residues: CASSYPGGKGFETQYF. The CDR3 DNA reads TGTGCCAGCAGTTACCCCGGAGGGAAGGGCTTTGAGACCCAGTACTTC.

This clonotype turned up a few times. The CDR3 region is CASSHPGPLEGDTQYF. The CDR3 DNA reads TGCGCCAGCAGCCACCCGGGACCCCTAGAGGGAGATACGCAGTATTTT. The chain is built from TRBV5-1 and TRBJ2-3; D is possibly TRBD1 or TRBD2 (5 bases each). Deletions cut 4 bases from V and 5 bases from J, with 20 bases between. The CDR3 loop spans 16 amino acids. The germline V gene has CDR1 SGHRS and CDR2 YFSETQ.

V is TRBV3-1 and J is TRBJ2-2, with D tentatively TRBD2 (5 bases). The CDR3 is 17 amino acids. The ends were cut back, 3 bases at V and 1 base at J, with 15 bases in the middle. Germline V gene lookup returns CDR1 LGHDT and CDR2 YNNKEL (reference sequence). The CDR3 loop reads CASSQDSWSMNTGELFF. CDR3 bases: TGTGCCAGCAGCCAGGACTCATGGAGCATGAACACCGGGGAGCTGTTTTTT.

Remarks on this clonotype: Just one base apart from a much larger clone, this may be a read error. The chain uses TRBV6-1 and TRBJ2-3, with D possibly TRBD2 on 6 matching bases. The length of the CDR3 is 15 residues. The V end lost 0 bases, the J end lost 4 bases, and 11 bases lay between the germline ends. Per the germline V gene, CDR1 is MNHNS and CDR2 is SASEGT. CDR3: CASSEASGGPDTQYF. DNA of the CDR3: TGTGCCAGCAGTGAAGCTAGCGGAGGGCCAGATACGCAGTATTTT.

The CDR3 reads CAISDTTSGGKEQFF. CDR3 DNA sequence: TGTGCCATCAGCGATACGACTAGCGGAGGAAAAGAGCAGTTCTTC. The chain joins TRBV10-3 to TRBJ2-1; the match to TRBD2 covers 9 bases. This CDR3 has 15 amino acids. Germline-derived CDR1 and CDR2 are ENHRY and SYGVKD. V gave up 6 bases and J gave up 10 bases; unmatched junction bases: 13.

The gene calls are TRBV5-1 and TRBJ2-7; D gene uncertain. This CDR3 spans 15 amino acids. CDR1 and CDR2 (germline): SGHRS, YFSETQ. Trimming took 2 bases from V and 7 from J, leaving 19 bases between them. The CDR3: CASSFAGRSAEEQYF. The CDR3 coding sequence is TGCGCCAGCAGCTTTGCCGGCAGGTCGGCTGAGGAGCAGTACTTC.

A few counts support this clonotype. The chain uses TRBV5-5 and TRBJ2-5; 9 nucleotides align to TRBD2. Trimming cost V 3 bases and J 4 bases; bases outside gene matches: 7. The germline V gene has CDR1 SGHKS and CDR2 YYEKEE (reference sequence). The CDR3 consists of 15 residues. For the CDR3, the DNA is TGTGCCAGCAGCTCTAAGACTAGCGGAATAGAGACCCAGTACTTC. Protein: CASSSKTSGIETQYF.

This clonotype was counted only a few times. The chain uses TRBV28 and TRBJ2-5; unclear D gene. V was trimmed by 7 bases and J by 3 bases, leaving 12 bases between them. The CDR3 runs to 13 residues. Germline-derived CDR1 and CDR2 are MDHEN and SYDVKM. The CDR3 is CASTIRAKETQYF. DNA of the CDR3: TGTGCCAGCACCATTAGGGCGAAAGAGACCCAGTACTTC.

The V and J genes are TRBV28 and TRBJ1-1; D may be TRBD1 (5 bases). Germline CDR1 and CDR2: MDHEN and SYDVKM. V lost 2 bases and J 1 base, leaving 14 bases between the germline ends. The CDR3 has 16 amino acids. Written as DNA, the CDR3 is TGTGCCAGCAGTTTAGTTATGGGACTGACGAACACTGAAGCTTTCTTT. It is translated as CASSLVMGLTNTEAFF.

DNA for the CDR3: TGTGCCAGCAGCTTGGGACCGGGACAGGGTCGGCCCCAGCATTTT. It codes for CASSLGPGQGRPQHF. This chain uses TRBV7-2 with TRBJ1-5, with TRBD1 matching 9 bases. The CDR3 runs to 15 residues. The germline gives CDR1 SGHTA, CDR2 FQGNSA. V was clipped by 3 bases and J by 9 bases; unmatched bases: 9.